Below are 32 T cell receptor beta chains sequenced from a single sample in a study of PD-1 blockade in classical Hodgkin lymphoma. Data came from immunoSEQ multiplex PCR; TCRdb stores just in-frame clones and leaves some out. Here the sample spans 25,000 to 35,000 clones, around 67% being singletons. Brentuximab vedotin exposure varied, and every patient relapsed after autologous stem cell transplantation. The sequencing here drew on peripheral blood mononuclear cells (PBMCs), taken before the second cycle of nivolumab. These receptors all come from a human donor with classical Hodgkin lymphoma.

The table lists this clone with a count of one. The V call is TRBV5-8, the J call TRBJ1-5; TRBD1 matches 9 bases. Germline values: CDR1 SGHTS, CDR2 YDEGEE. The length of the CDR3 is 13 residues. V shed 4 bases and J 5 bases; nucleotides not matched to a gene: 1. The CDR3 DNA reads TGTGCCAGCAGCCGGGACAGGGATCAGCCCCAGCATTTT. This codes for CASSRDRDQPQHF.

With respect to this clone: A read error may produce the germline difference seen at one junction end. Additional DNA sequences in this sample encode the identical CDR3. The chain links TRBV5-1 to TRBJ2-5, with D uncertain. The CDR3 has 13 amino acids. From germline, CDR1 is SGHRS and CDR2 YFSETQ. CDR3 loop: CASSYRPGETQYF. In DNA, the CDR3 is TGTGCCAGCAGCTACCGTCCGGGAGAGACCCAGTACTTC.

This chain connects TRBV14 to TRBJ1-1; D ambiguous. The germline gives CDR1 SGHDN, CDR2 FVKESK. This CDR3 has 14 amino acids. The V end lost 1 base, the J end lost 0 bases, and 6 bases lay between the germline ends. The CDR3 sequence: CASSQGLLNTEAFF. CDR3 coding DNA: TGTGCCAGCAGCCAAGGACTACTGAACACTGAAGCTTTCTTT.

The CDR3 loop is CASSEPGQVTYEQYF. The CDR3 DNA reads as TGTGCCAGCAGTGAACCGGGACAGGTTACCTACGAGCAGTACTTC. The chain has TRBV28 and TRBJ2-7; 8 bases are a match to TRBD1. Per germline, CDR1 MDHEN and CDR2 SYDVKM. The V and J ends lost 5 bases and 2 bases, in that order; junction bases with no gene match: 8. The CDR3 is 15 amino acids.

This chain uses TRBV7-9 with TRBJ2-3; either TRBD1 or TRBD2 may supply D (5 bases each). Trimming removed 3 bases at V and 6 bases at J, with 7 bases between. This CDR3 is 12 amino acids long. Germline-derived CDR1 and CDR2 are SEHNR and FQNEAQ (reference sequence). CDR3 bases: TGTGCCAGCAGCTTGGGGACGGATACGCAGTATTTT. Its translation: CASSLGTDTQYF.

The J gene is TRBJ2-7, the V gene TRBV7-2; 9 bases line up with TRBD2. Germline lookup yields CDR1 SGHTA and CDR2 FQGNSA. After removal of 2 bases from V and 5 bases from J, the junction contained 10 bases not matched to a gene. The CDR3 consists of 16 residues. The CDR3, as DNA: TGTGCCAGCAGCTTACAGTCCGCGGGGGGGGCTGACGAGCAGTACTTC. It codes for CASSLQSAGGADEQYF.

This clone was counted a single time. This chain joins TRBV7-9 and TRBJ2-5; a weak D match, TRBD2 (6 bases). Trimming took off 1 base at V and 2 bases at J, with 8 bases between the two ends. CDR1 is SEHNR and CDR2 is FQNEAQ in the germline V gene (reference sequence). CDR3 length: 14 residues. The DNA for the CDR3 is TGTGCCAGCAGCTTAGGGGCGGGACAAGAGACCCAGTACTTC. Protein product: CASSLGAGQETQYF.

The chain employs TRBV5-1 and TRBJ1-1; unclear D gene. Trimming removed 4 bases from V and 2 bases from J, with 3 bases in between. CDR3 length equals 11 residues. Germline V gives CDR1 SGHRS, CDR2 YFSETQ. The chain's CDR3 is CASSGNTEAFF. In DNA form, the CDR3 reads TGCGCCAGCAGCGGCAACACTGAAGCTTTCTTT.

The chain is built from TRBV7-2 and TRBJ1-2, with D unclear. The CDR3 covers 13 residues. Germline lookup yields CDR1 SGHTA and CDR2 FQGNSA. The V end was cut by 7 bases, the J end by 0 bases, with 9 bases between. The CDR3 protein is CASNTHSNYGYTF. CDR3 coding DNA: TGTGCCAGCAACACACATTCTAACTATGGCTACACCTTC.

The gene calls are TRBV11-2 and TRBJ1-1; D gene ambiguous. CDR1 is SGHAT, CDR2 FQNNGV, per germline. Trimming removed 5 bases from V and 1 base from J, with 8 bases in between. The CDR3 spans 13 residues. The chain's CDR3 is CASSARQNTEAFF. The CDR3 nucleotides are TGTGCCAGCAGCGCCCGACAGAACACTGAAGCTTTCTTT.

This clone appeared a few times. Within the sample, other DNA sequences also encode this same CDR3. The chain couples TRBV5-5 to TRBJ1-1, with no clear D. In germline, CDR1 is SGHKS, CDR2 YYEKEE (reference sequence). The CDR3 contains 14 residues. V dropped 1 base and J dropped 0 bases, with 7 bases sitting between them. The CDR3 sequence is CASSLTGLNTEAFF. The CDR3, as DNA: TGTGCCAGCAGCTTGACGGGATTGAACACTGAAGCTTTCTTT.

This chain joins TRBV28 and TRBJ2-1; the D gene is possibly TRBD1 (5 bases). CDR3 size: 14 residues. Trimming left V 5 bases short and J 12 bases short, with 20 bases between. Germline CDR1 and CDR2: MDHEN and SYDVKM. CDR3 nucleotides: TGTGCCAGCAGTGGTGGACAAGAGCAACTGCGGCAGTTCTTC. This gives the protein CASSGGQEQLRQFF.

This clone counts as medium-sized. The J gene is TRBJ1-2, the V gene TRBV19; D unclear. The CDR3 has 15 amino acids. From germline, CDR1 is LNHDA and CDR2 SQIVND (reference sequence). Trimming shortened V by 5 bases and J by 4 bases, and 17 bases separated the two germline ends. The DNA of the CDR3 is TGTGCCAGTAGTCAAAGCCTTATGGGAAGCTATGGCTACACCTTC. Amino acid sequence: CASSQSLMGSYGYTF.

Written as DNA, the CDR3 is TGTGCCAGCAGCTTCCTGGACGGGGTCCTGAACTATGGCTACACCTTC. Protein sequence: CASSFLDGVLNYGYTF. The rearrangement uses TRBV5-6 and TRBJ1-2; D is undetermined. V was cut by 2 bases and J by 2 bases, with 16 bases left in between. The CDR3 length is 16 residues. The germline CDR1 and CDR2 sequences are SGHDT and YYEEEE.

CDR3 region: CSAGTGFGNTIYF. CDR3 sequence (DNA): TGCAGCGCCGGGACAGGGTTCGGAAACACCATATATTTT. The chain carries TRBV29-1 and TRBJ1-3; 9 nucleotides agree with TRBD1. The trim removed 7 bases at V and 4 bases at J, leaving 5 bases unmatched. This CDR3 comprises 13 residues. Germline lookup yields CDR1 SQVTM and CDR2 ANQGSEA.

This chain uses TRBV2 with TRBJ1-1; tentatively, D is TRBD1 (5 bases). Trimming cost V 6 bases and J 5 bases, with 16 bases left between them. The CDR3 sequence is 14 residues long. Germline CDR1 is SNHLY and CDR2 is FYNNEI. In DNA form, the CDR3 reads TGTGCCAGCAGGGCAGCCGACTGGGGGACTGAAGCTTTCTTT. Protein product: CASRAADWGTEAFF.

CDR3 coding DNA: TGTGCCAGCAGCTTAAAACGAAGCCTAGTCGGTGGTGAGCAGTTCTTC. It specifies CASSLKRSLVGGEQFF. V gene TRBV7-3 combines with J gene TRBJ2-1; no reliable D call. V was trimmed by 1 base and J by 9 bases, leaving 19 bases between them. Germline CDR1 reads SGHTA; CDR2 reads FQGTGA. The CDR3 covers 16 residues.

The chain recombines TRBV7-2 with TRBJ1-3; D is ambiguous. CDR1 SGHTA and CDR2 FQGNSA come from the germline V gene. Trimming removed 2 bases from V and 4 bases from J, with 9 bases in between. This CDR3 has 14 amino acids. The CDR3 loop reads CASSLRSGGNTIYF. For the CDR3, the DNA is TGTGCCAGCAGCTTACGTTCAGGCGGAAACACCATATATTTT.

The chain's CDR3 is CASIRLGGINTGELFF. The CDR3, as DNA: TGTGCCAGTATTCGGCTAGGGGGGATAAACACCGGGGAGCTGTTTTTT. The rearrangement uses TRBV19 and TRBJ2-2, with D perhaps given as TRBD1 or TRBD2 (6 bases each). The CDR3 covers 16 residues. The V and J ends lost 7 bases and 2 bases respectively, with 17 bases between them. Germline CDR1 is LNHDA and CDR2 is SQIVND (reference sequence).

Written as DNA, the CDR3 is TGTGCCTGGAGGGGAACGTTTAGAAACACCATATATTTT. Protein product: CAWRGTFRNTIYF. V usage is TRBV30 and J usage is TRBJ1-3; D ambiguous. CDR3 length: 13 residues. The germline CDR1 and CDR2 sequences are GTSNPN and SVGIG (reference sequence). Trimming removed 3 bases at V and 5 bases at J, with 11 bases between. The entire variable domain, with the rest obtained from reference TRBV30 and TRBJ1-3, is as follows: SQTIHQWPATLVQPVGSPLSLECTVEGTSNPNLYWYRQAAGRGLQLLFYSVGIGQISSEVPQNLSASRPQDRQFILSSKKLLLSDSGFYLCAWRGTFRNTIYFGEGSWLTVV.

CDR3 bases: TGTGCCAGCAATCCTGGGGACCAGAATGGCTACACCTTC. Amino acid sequence: CASNPGDQNGYTF. The chain joins TRBV6-1 to TRBJ1-2; D might be TRBD1 (5 bases). The germline gives CDR1 MNHNS, CDR2 SASEGT. This CDR3 is built from 13 residues. Trimming pared 7 bases from V and 6 bases from J, leaving 15 bases between.

The chain carries TRBV5-1 and TRBJ2-1, with TRBD2 identical over 12 bases. Germline CDR1 SGHRS, CDR2 YFSETQ. There are 16 residues in the CDR3. V lost 4 bases and J lost 5; bases outside the gene matches: 7. This CDR3 is CASSPPLAGGNNEQFF. The CDR3, as DNA: TGCGCCAGCAGCCCGCCACTAGCGGGGGGAAACAATGAGCAGTTCTTC.

The V call is TRBV29-1, the J call TRBJ1-1; D perhaps matches TRBD1 (5 bases). Trimming shortened V by 7 bases and J by 2 bases, and 14 bases separated the two germline ends. CDR1 is SQVTM, CDR2 ANQGSEA, per germline. This CDR3 spans 13 amino acids. Here the CDR3 reads CSGSKRGNTEAFF. The CDR3 nucleotides read TGCAGCGGCTCGAAGAGGGGCAACACTGAAGCTTTCTTT.

There are a few counts of this clone. The chain combines TRBV4-1 with TRBJ2-2; no clear D. Between the trimmed V and J ends, which lost 4 bases and 0 bases, there was a span of 12 bases. Germline V gene sequence: CDR1 MGHRA, CDR2 YSYEKL. The CDR3 length is 16 residues. The CDR3 region has the DNA TGCGCCAGCAGCCCCGGCCGGCAAACGAACACCGGGGAGCTGTTTTTT. Encoded protein: CASSPGRQTNTGELFF.

By sample fraction, this clone is medium-sized (0.01 to 0.1%). The CDR3 here is CASSQDVLGDYGYTF. CDR3 nucleotide sequence: TGCGCCAGCAGCCAAGATGTGCTGGGGGACTATGGCTACACCTTC. The V and J genes are TRBV4-3 and TRBJ1-2; perhaps TRBD1 as D (5 bases). V was trimmed by 0 bases and J by 3 bases, leaving 11 bases between them. The CDR3 runs 15 residues. Germline values: CDR1 LGHNA, CDR2 YSLEER.

This sequence joins TRBV7-9 and TRBJ1-2; 10 positions agree with TRBD1. J lost 3 bases, V lost 3 bases, and 4 bases had no gene match. The germline V gene has CDR1 SEHNR and CDR2 FQNEAQ (reference sequence). CDR3 length: 15 residues. The CDR3 nucleotides are TGTGCCAGCAGCTTGTCGACAGGGGGCGACTATGGCTACACCTTC. Amino acid sequence: CASSLSTGGDYGYTF.

In its sample, this clone was seen once. The V call is TRBV5-4, the J call TRBJ2-6, with a possible D match to TRBD1 (6 bases). With 5 bases removed from V and 0 bases from J, the gap between germline ends came to 15 bases. Germline CDR1 SGHNT, CDR2 YYREEE (reference sequence). The CDR3 extends over 17 amino acids. The CDR3 bases are TGTGCCAGCAGATCAGGGGTCCTGAGCTCTGGGGCCAACGTCCTGACTTTC. It is translated as CASRSGVLSSGANVLTF.

This chain connects TRBV11-2 to TRBJ2-5; the D gene is possibly TRBD2 (5 bases). Trimming stripped 3 bases from V and 4 bases from J, with 15 bases between. The germline V gene has CDR1 SGHAT and CDR2 FQNNGV. The CDR3 runs 15 residues. CDR3 amino acids: CASSFAGYGGETQYF. CDR3 in DNA: TGTGCCAGCAGCTTCGCAGGTTACGGAGGAGAGACCCAGTACTTC.

The chain joins TRBV20-1 to TRBJ2-3; D is possibly TRBD2 (5 bases). Per germline, CDR1 DFQATT and CDR2 SNEGSKA (reference sequence). The CDR3 is made up of 11 amino acids. Trimming shortened V by 6 bases and J by 4 bases, and 8 bases separated the two germline ends. The CDR3 coding sequence is TGCAGTGCCGGGGAAGCAGATACGCAGTATTTT. This translates into CSAGEADTQYF.

This clone was seen a handful of times. V and J are TRBV28 and TRBJ2-1; D is uncertain. This CDR3 region has 16 residues. Germline CDR1 MDHEN, CDR2 SYDVKM. Trimming shortened V by 3 bases and J by 0 bases, and 12 bases separated the two germline ends. CDR3 residues: CASSFWAPRSYNEQFF. The CDR3 nucleotides read TGTGCCAGCAGTTTTTGGGCCCCACGCTCCTACAATGAGCAGTTCTTC.

This clone came up once. V usage is TRBV6-5 and J usage is TRBJ1-2; D call uncertain. V was shortened by 5 bases and J by 8 bases, with 21 bases between the two germline ends. CDR3 length: 15 amino acids. Germline V lookup: CDR1 MNHEY, CDR2 SVGAGI. As DNA, the CDR3 is TGTGCCAGCAGTCCCGGGGTAGGACGCCTAAAGGGCTACACCTTC. Translation: CASSPGVGRLKGYTF.

This clone has a handful of counts. The V and J genes are TRBV7-2 and TRBJ2-2; 8 positions match TRBD2. The CDR3 consists of 17 residues. The trim removed 4 bases at V and 5 bases at J, leaving 12 bases unmatched. CDR1 and CDR2 from the germline V gene are SGHTA and FQGNSA. The CDR3 bases are TGTGCCAGCAGCTATAGGGCCGTGGCGGGGGGAACCGGGGAGCTGTTTTTT. Encoded protein: CASSYRAVAGGTGELFF.